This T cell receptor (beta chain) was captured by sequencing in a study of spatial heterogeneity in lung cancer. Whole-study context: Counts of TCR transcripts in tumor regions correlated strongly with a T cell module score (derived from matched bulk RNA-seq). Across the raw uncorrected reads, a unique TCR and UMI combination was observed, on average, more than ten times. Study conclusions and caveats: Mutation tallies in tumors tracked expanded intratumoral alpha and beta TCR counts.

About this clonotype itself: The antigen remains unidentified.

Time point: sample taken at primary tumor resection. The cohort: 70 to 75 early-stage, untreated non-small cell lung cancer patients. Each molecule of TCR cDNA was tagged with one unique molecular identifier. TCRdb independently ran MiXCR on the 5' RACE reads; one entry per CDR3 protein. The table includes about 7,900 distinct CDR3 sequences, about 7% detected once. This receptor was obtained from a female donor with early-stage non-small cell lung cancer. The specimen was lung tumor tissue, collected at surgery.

The CDR3 coding sequence is TGTGCCAGCAGCAACGGCAGGGTGTCCGGGGAGCTGTTTTTT. Encoded protein: CASSNGRVSGELFF. This chain uses TRBV6-6 with TRBJ2-2, with TRBD1 as a possible D gene (5 bases). V lost 6 bases to trimming and J lost 6 bases, with 14 bases between them. In germline, CDR1 is MNHNY, CDR2 SVGAGI (reference sequence). The CDR3 totals 14 residues.